This T cell receptor (beta chain) was sequenced during a study of CXCR3-negative and CXCR3-positive naive CD8 T cells. Researchers prepared the TRB cDNA libraries using 5' RACE with UMI labels. TCRdb re-called the 5' RACE reads and catalogs CDR3 proteins one per entry, DNA excluded. The clone table shows 70,000 to 95,000 distinct CDR3 sequences, with the ten largest holding around 1.4%. Using triplicate sorts, 300,000 cells were collected each time from every CD8+ T cell subset. The CDR3 has 15 amino acids. Looked up from germline, CDR1 is SGHRS and CDR2 is YFSETQ. J is TRBJ2-7 and V is TRBV5-1. This TCR was sampled from a human donor in good health. Some clones in this sample may be carry-over from other donors' samples. The sample comprised naive CXCR3- CD8+ T cells from blood. Described subset: CD45RO-CCR7+CD27+CD95- naive CD8+ T cells lacking CXCR3 (TNR3-). The CDR3 spells CASSLEVSPSYEQYF.